The next 30 T cell receptor beta chains were all read from a single sample in a study of blood T cell repertoires in COVID-19. Profiling relied on immunoSEQ multiplex PCR, and the TCRdb table lists in-frame clones only, not all of them. The top ten hold around 12% of the sample, which has 250,000 to 350,000 clones, about 88% seen once. Sequenced: peripheral blood. The receptor set was obtained from a woman aged 55-75 years with acute or convalescent COVID-19.

The chain uses TRBV28 and TRBJ1-5; possibly TRBD1 for D (5 bases). Deletions cut 2 bases from V and 9 bases from J, with 8 bases between. The germline V gene encodes CDR1 MDHEN and CDR2 SYDVKM. The length of the CDR3 is 12 residues. The CDR3 coding sequence is TGTGCCAGCAGTTTAGGGGCAGGGCCCCAGCATTTT. Amino acid sequence: CASSLGAGPQHF.

This chain joins TRBV5-1 and TRBJ1-1; unclear D gene. The CDR3 runs to 15 residues. Trimming pared 0 bases from V and 1 base from J, leaving 10 bases between. Germline-derived CDR1 and CDR2 are SGHRS and YFSETQ. The CDR3 nucleotides read TGCGCCAGCAGCTTGGAGGCGGGCCCGAACACTGAAGCTTTCTTT. This codes for CASSLEAGPNTEAFF.

The chain links TRBV27 to TRBJ2-7, with 8 bases lining up with TRBD1. Germline-derived CDR1 and CDR2 are MNHEY and SMNVEV (reference sequence). CDR3 length: 14 amino acids. The V and J ends lost 2 bases and 4 bases, in that order; junction bases with no gene match: 4. CDR3 DNA: TGTGCCAGCAGTTTAGACAGGGGACCTTACGAGCAGTACTTC. The encoded protein is CASSLDRGPYEQYF.

The J gene is TRBJ1-3, the V gene TRBV7-9; D gene ambiguous. Germline CDR1 and CDR2: SEHNR and FQNEAQ (reference sequence). Trimming removed 5 bases from V and 4 bases from J, with 15 bases in between. The CDR3 loop spans 15 amino acids. CDR3 nucleotide sequence: TGTGCCAGCAGCCCTAAATCGGGGAGGGGAAACACCATATATTTT. Translating it yields CASSPKSGRGNTIYF.

The chain uses TRBV5-3 and TRBJ2-7, with TRBD2 matching 8 bases. TRBV5-3 is assigned to the ORF class and has an uncertain function. The ends lost 4 bases at V and 6 bases at J; junction bases unmatched: 9. This CDR3 comprises 14 residues. The CDR3 here is CARSQTSEGGEQYF. CDR3 nucleotide sequence: TGTGCCAGAAGCCAGACTAGCGAAGGAGGCGAGCAGTACTTC.

This clone was seen a few times. This rearrangement joins TRBV27 to TRBJ1-4; D is undetermined. The CDR3 covers 14 residues. Germline CDR1 is MNHEY and CDR2 is SMNVEV (reference sequence). V lost 5 bases, J lost 0 bases, and 7 bases lay in between. The CDR3 loop reads CASSAEATNEKLFF. CDR3 sequence (DNA): TGTGCCAGCAGTGCGGAGGCAACTAATGAAAAACTGTTTTTT.

The chain has TRBV27 and TRBJ2-7, with TRBD1 matching over 7 bases. The CDR3 has 13 residues. With V trimmed by 10 bases and J by 2 bases, 8 bases remained unmatched. The V gene's germline CDR1 is MNHEY and CDR2 SMNVEV (reference sequence). The CDR3 DNA sequence: TGTGCCATCTCGAGGGGGCCCACCTACGAGCAGTACTTC. Its protein is CAISRGPTYEQYF.

A few counts support this clone. J is TRBJ1-4 and V is TRBV5-1; 10 nucleotides match TRBD1. The ends lost 4 bases at V and 7 bases at J; junction bases unmatched: 4. CDR1 and CDR2 from the germline V gene are SGHRS and YFSETQ. The CDR3 length is 14 residues. CDR3 DNA: TGCGCCAGCAGCCCGGGACAGGGGCTTGAAAAACTGTTTTTT. This encodes CASSPGQGLEKLFF.

The CDR3 reads CASREQGARDSPLHF. Written as DNA, the CDR3 is TGCGCCAGCAGAGAACAGGGGGCAAGGGATTCACCCCTCCACTTT. The chain carries TRBV5-1 and TRBJ1-6; 9 bases align to TRBD1. The CDR3 loop spans 15 amino acids. With 5 bases clipped from V and 8 bases from J, the junction kept 8 bases outside the gene matches. CDR1 is SGHRS, CDR2 YFSETQ, per germline.

The V and J genes are TRBV14 and TRBJ2-7; 9 positions agree with TRBD1. Germline V gene data show CDR1 as SGHDN and CDR2 as FVKESK. With V trimmed by 4 bases and J by 3 bases, 7 bases remained unmatched. This CDR3 comprises 15 residues. The CDR3 DNA reads TGTGCCAGCAGCCCCATGTCGGGACAGGGCTACGAGCAGTACTTC. Encoded protein: CASSPMSGQGYEQYF.

The chain links TRBV27 to TRBJ2-7; D is possibly TRBD1 (5 bases). CDR1 is MNHEY and CDR2 is SMNVEV in the germline V gene (reference sequence). The CDR3 has 14 residues. Deletions cut 5 bases from V and 7 bases from J, with 18 bases between. The DNA of the CDR3 is TGTGCCAGCAGTCCTCTGGGGCCCCGGCGTGAGCAGTACTTC. It encodes CASSPLGPRREQYF.

This chain connects TRBV5-6 to TRBJ1-5, with 9 bases aligning to TRBD1. CDR3 length equals 14 residues. V dropped 1 base and J dropped 7; count of bases not matched to a gene: 3. Germline V gives CDR1 SGHDT, CDR2 YYEEEE. DNA of the CDR3: TGTGCCAGCAGCTTGCTCGGACAGGGGCAGCCCCAGCATTTT. Translation: CASSLLGQGQPQHF.

The V call is TRBV28, the J call TRBJ1-6; D remains unclear. The CDR3 runs to 14 residues. V was trimmed by 3 bases and J by 7 bases, leaving 10 bases between them. Germline assignment: CDR1 MDHEN and CDR2 SYDVKM. The CDR3: CASSFNTVNSPLHF. The CDR3 DNA reads TGTGCCAGCAGTTTTAATACAGTGAATTCACCCCTCCACTTT.

The J gene is TRBJ2-1, the V gene TRBV5-6; D ambiguous. The CDR3 is 15 residues long. The germline CDR1 and CDR2 sequences are SGHDT and YYEEEE. The germline V and J ends were trimmed by 0 bases and 8 bases, with 15 bases remaining between them. The CDR3 DNA reads as TGTGCCAGCAGCTTGGGAGTTTTCATCTTCCATGAGCAGTTCTTC. Translated: CASSLGVFIFHEQFF.

This chain connects TRBV21-1 to TRBJ2-7; TRBD2, the table's D call, was not compared with the DNA. TRBV21-1 is designated a pseudogene. The CDR3 spans 13 residues. The CDR3 loop is CASRARSSYEQYF. The CDR3 coding sequence is TGTGCCAGCAGAGCTAGGAGCTCCTACGAGCAGTACTTC.

This clone turned up a few times. J is TRBJ1-2 and V is TRBV4-3, with no clear D. Germline CDR1 LGHNA, CDR2 YSLEER. This CDR3 has 13 residues. Trimming removed 1 base at V and 8 bases at J, with 11 bases between. CDR3 protein: CASSQAISNGYTF. CDR3 coding DNA: TGCGCCAGCAGCCAAGCTATAAGTAACGGCTACACCTTC.

This clone was recorded a few times. This sequence joins TRBV4-1 and TRBJ1-4; no clear D gene. Germline V gene lookup returns CDR1 MGHRA and CDR2 YSYEKL. The CDR3 is made up of 15 amino acids. Trimming cost V 1 base and J 4 bases, with 10 bases left between them. The chain's CDR3 is CASSQGDPGNEKLFF. CDR3 nucleotide sequence: TGCGCCAGCAGCCAAGGAGATCCCGGTAATGAAAAACTGTTTTTT.

This clone appeared once. The V gene is TRBV5-1, the J gene TRBJ1-2; TRBD1 aligns across 8 bases. Trimming cost V 0 bases and J 6 bases; bases outside gene matches: 10. The CDR3 extends over 16 amino acids. Germline CDR1 and CDR2: SGHRS and YFSETQ. The CDR3 DNA reads as TGCGCCAGCAGCTTGGATGGACAGGGATTAGTGAATGGCTACACCTTC. As protein: CASSLDGQGLVNGYTF.

V usage is TRBV12-3 or TRBV12-4 and J usage is TRBJ2-2, with unresolved D. The CDR3 is made up of 13 amino acids. V was shortened by 11 bases and J by 0 bases, with 10 bases between the two germline ends. The CDR3 nucleotides are TGTGCCGGCCGGGTTTCGAACACCGGGGAGCTGTTTTTT. Amino acids: CAGRVSNTGELFF.

The chain employs TRBV3-1 (or the pseudogene TRBV3-2) and TRBJ2-7; TRBD1 aligns across 9 bases. Unmatched junction bases numbered 5, after V lost 1 base and J lost 4 bases. Germline V lookup: CDR1 LGHDT, CDR2 YNNKEL (reference sequence). This CDR3 is 15 amino acids long. This CDR3 is CASSQGDRATYEQYF. In nucleotides, the CDR3 is TGTGCCAGCAGCCAAGGGGACAGGGCTACTTACGAGCAGTACTTC.

V usage is TRBV10-3 and J usage is TRBJ2-7, with 9 bases that match TRBD1. The V segment lost 6 bases and the J segment 5 bases; nucleotides outside the gene matches: 11. This CDR3 is 15 amino acids long. The germline gives CDR1 ENHRY, CDR2 SYGVKD. The CDR3 bases are TGTGCCATCAGCCCCTCCGGGGGACAGGGTAACGAGCAGTACTTC. Translation gives CAISPSGGQGNEQYF.

The CDR3 loop reads CAISGEGLNEKLFF. The CDR3 DNA follows: TGTGCCATCAGTGGGGAGGGGCTGAATGAAAAACTGTTTTTT. The chain carries TRBV10-3 and TRBJ1-4; maybe TRBD1 (5 bases). This CDR3 is built from 14 residues. Germline V gene data show CDR1 as ENHRY and CDR2 as SYGVKD. Trimming cost V 4 bases and J 5 bases, with 11 bases left between them.

The V call is TRBV24-1, the J call TRBJ1-5; 7 nucleotides match TRBD1. The trim removed 8 bases at V and 4 bases at J, leaving 1 base unmatched. Germline V gene sequence: CDR1 KGHDR, CDR2 SFDVKD. The CDR3 is 12 amino acids. Written as DNA, the CDR3 is TGTGCCACCACGACAGGGAATCAGCCCCAGCATTTT. Translation gives CATTTGNQPQHF.

V is TRBV7-3 and J is TRBJ2-3; TRBD2 aligns across 10 bases. CDR1 is SGHTA, CDR2 FQGTGA, per germline. There are 15 residues in the CDR3. V lost 5 bases to trimming and J lost 5 bases; unmatched junction nucleotides: 7. The CDR3 DNA reads as TGTGCCAGCAGCGTTAGCGGGGGGCAAGGAGATACGCAGTATTTT. This encodes CASSVSGGQGDTQYF.

In this sample, this clone turned up once. J is TRBJ1-1 and V is TRBV5-8, with 8 bases matching TRBD1. Trimming removed 3 bases from V and 5 bases from J; junction bases left unmatched: 9. The CDR3 spans 15 residues. Germline-derived CDR1 and CDR2 are SGHTS and YDEGEE. CDR3 sequence (DNA): TGTGCCAGCAGCTACGACAGGGGACGTCGAACTGAAGCTTTCTTT. Its protein product is CASSYDRGRRTEAFF.

This chain links TRBV28 with TRBJ1-1; no firm D call. The germline V gene encodes CDR1 MDHEN and CDR2 SYDVKM. Trimming pared 4 bases from V and 1 base from J, leaving 10 bases between. This CDR3 spans 14 amino acids. In DNA, the CDR3 is TGTGCCAGCAGTTGGGCCGGGAAGAACACTGAAGCTTTCTTT. Its translation is CASSWAGKNTEAFF.

The gene calls are TRBV20-1 and TRBJ2-4; D might be TRBD2 (6 bases). V lost 3 bases and J 4 bases, leaving 19 bases between the germline ends. The CDR3 is made up of 16 amino acids. Germline V CDR1 and CDR2: DFQATT, SNEGSKA (reference sequence). CDR3 in amino acids: CSASFQSGLAKNIQYF. For the CDR3, the DNA is TGCAGTGCTAGTTTCCAAAGCGGGCTAGCTAAAAACATTCAGTACTTC.

This chain connects TRBV2 to TRBJ2-3, with D possibly matching TRBD1 (6 bases). Germline CDR1 reads SNHLY; CDR2 reads FYNNEI. The CDR3 loop spans 15 amino acids. With 4 bases removed from V and 2 bases from J, the gap between germline ends came to 13 bases. CDR3 nucleotides: TGTGCCAGCAGTGCAACGGGACAAGACACAGATACGCAGTATTTT. As protein: CASSATGQDTDTQYF.

The V and J genes are TRBV7-3 and TRBJ2-5, with D maybe TRBD2 (5 bases). This CDR3 spans 15 amino acids. V dropped 2 bases and J dropped 1 base, with 11 bases sitting between them. The germline CDR1 and CDR2 sequences are SGHTA and FQGTGA. CDR3 nucleotides: TGTGCCAGCAGCTTACAACCGGGGTTCCAAGAGACCCAGTACTTC. Translation gives CASSLQPGFQETQYF.

This sequence joins TRBV4-1 and TRBJ2-1; D call uncertain. Germline V CDR1 and CDR2: MGHRA, YSYEKL. The germline V and J ends were trimmed by 3 bases and 14 bases, with 14 bases remaining between them. The CDR3 runs to 12 residues. The CDR3 sequence: CASSQVMERKFF. Here the CDR3 DNA reads TGCGCCAGCAGCCAGGTGATGGAGCGCAAGTTCTTC.